This entry lists 9 T cell receptor beta chains sequenced from one sample in a study of T cell responses to AZD1222 COVID-19 vaccine (dated by TCRdb to about 2021). Receptor amplification or capture employed the immunoSEQ multiplex PCR assay. TCRdb limited this immuneACCESS table to in-frame rearrangements with V and J called. A share of clones is missing; checked studies link under half to unresolved V genes, and the rest is unexplained. The sample table shows 140,000 to 150,000 clones, and over 85% are seen once. Jointly, the top ten make up approximately 4.9% of the sample. The label giving this sample's time point can be read as: baseline before first vaccination. The sample consisted of peripheral blood, taken on day 0 of AZD1222 vaccination. The origin of the receptors is an adult in good health.

The chain employs TRBV19 and TRBJ1-5, with 7 bases lining up with TRBD1. Germline values: CDR1 LNHDA, CDR2 SQIVND (reference sequence). The CDR3 length is 15 residues. Losses at the gene ends were 7 bases for V and 6 bases for J; bases not matched to a gene: 12. CDR3 residues: CASTIDREIGQPQHF. In DNA form, the CDR3 reads TGTGCCAGTACCATTGACAGGGAAATTGGTCAGCCCCAGCATTTT.

The CDR3 loop reads CASSPTEGGNIGYEQYF. CDR3 nucleotides: TGCGCCAGCAGCCCAACTGAAGGGGGCAATATTGGGTACGAGCAGTACTTC. The chain uses TRBV4-1 and TRBJ2-7; 7 bases match TRBD1. The V segment lost 4 bases and the J segment 4 bases; nucleotides outside the gene matches: 16. From germline, CDR1 is MGHRA and CDR2 YSYEKL. This CDR3 contains 17 residues.

This clone was seen just once. The genes are TRBV25-1 and TRBJ1-4; D may be TRBD1 (5 bases). CDR3 size: 15 residues. CDR1 MGHDK and CDR2 SYGVNS come from the germline V gene. V was cut by 1 base and J by 5 bases, with 11 bases left in between. DNA for the CDR3: TGTGCCAGCAGTGAATTTGGGGACGGGAATGAAAAACTGTTTTTT. It is translated as CASSEFGDGNEKLFF.

The chain uses TRBV5-1 and TRBJ1-2; D is unresolved. In germline, CDR1 is SGHRS, CDR2 YFSETQ. Deletions cut 0 bases from V and 2 bases from J, with 8 bases between. This CDR3 has 14 amino acids. CDR3 DNA sequence: TGCGCCAGCAGCTTGGCGACTCCCAACTATGGCTACACCTTC. Its protein is CASSLATPNYGYTF. Full variable domain (remainder filled in from reference TRBV5-1 and TRBJ1-2): KAGVTQTPRYLIKTRGQQVTLSCSPISGHRSVSWYQQTPGQGLQFLFEYFSETQRNKGNFPGRFSGRQFSNSRSEMNVSTLELGDSALYLCASSLATPNYGYTFGSGTRLTVV.

The chain is built from TRBV3-1 (or the pseudogene TRBV3-2) and TRBJ1-1, with D unclear. Trimming took 6 bases from V and 0 from J, leaving 14 bases between them. From germline, CDR1 is LGHDT and CDR2 YNNKEL (reference sequence). There are 15 residues in the CDR3. This CDR3 reads CASSRSVAMNTEAFF. CDR3 DNA sequence: TGTGCCAGCAGTCGTTCAGTAGCCATGAACACTGAAGCTTTCTTT.

The chain couples TRBV7-2 to TRBJ2-3; D not certain. This CDR3 spans 15 amino acids. Between the trimmed V and J ends, which lost 6 bases and 4 bases, there was a span of 17 bases. Germline CDR1 SGHTA, CDR2 FQGNSA. The CDR3 nucleotides read TGTGCCAGCAGTTCAGCCGCCAGCCAGTCAGATACGCAGTATTTT. Protein sequence: CASSSAASQSDTQYF.

The V and J genes are TRBV29-1 and TRBJ1-1; a weak D match, TRBD1 (6 bases). V was shortened by 7 bases and J by 4 bases, with 13 bases between the two germline ends. The CDR3 runs to 12 residues. Germline V CDR1 and CDR2: SQVTM, ANQGSEA. The CDR3 region has the DNA TGCAGCGCCCGAGGGGGAGGCACTGAAGCTTTCTTT. Its protein product is CSARGGGTEAFF.

The rearrangement links TRBV28 to TRBJ1-6, with 8 bases matching TRBD1. CDR3 length: 15 amino acids. Germline V lookup: CDR1 MDHEN, CDR2 SYDVKM. J lost 12 bases, V lost 2 bases, and 9 bases had no gene match. CDR3 region: CASSLNPGGSRPLHF. In nucleotides, the CDR3 is TGTGCCAGCAGTTTAAACCCAGGGGGCTCTCGACCCCTCCACTTT.

The chain's CDR3 is CSVEGLAGETQYF. The CDR3 DNA is TGCAGCGTTGAAGGACTAGCTGGTGAGACCCAGTACTTC. V gene TRBV29-1 combines with J gene TRBJ2-5; 7 bases fit TRBD2. CDR1 is SQVTM and CDR2 is ANQGSEA in the germline V gene. This CDR3 is 13 amino acids long. V was pared by 1 base and J by 5 bases, with 4 bases of the junction left unmatched.